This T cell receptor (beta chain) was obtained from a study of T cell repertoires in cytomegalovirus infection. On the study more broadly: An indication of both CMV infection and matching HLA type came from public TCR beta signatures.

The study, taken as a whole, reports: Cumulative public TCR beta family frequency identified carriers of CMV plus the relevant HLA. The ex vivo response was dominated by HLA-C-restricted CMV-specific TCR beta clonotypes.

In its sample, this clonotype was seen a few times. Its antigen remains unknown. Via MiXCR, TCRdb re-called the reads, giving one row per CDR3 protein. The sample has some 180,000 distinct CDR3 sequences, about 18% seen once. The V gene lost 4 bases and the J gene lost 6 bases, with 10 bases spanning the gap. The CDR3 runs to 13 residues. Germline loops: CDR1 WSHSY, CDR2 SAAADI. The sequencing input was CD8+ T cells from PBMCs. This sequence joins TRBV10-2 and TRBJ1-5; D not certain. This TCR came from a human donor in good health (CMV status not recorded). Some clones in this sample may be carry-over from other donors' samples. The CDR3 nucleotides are TGCGCCAGCAGTGGAGGGATGGGTCAGCCCCAGCATTTT. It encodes CASSGGMGQPQHF.